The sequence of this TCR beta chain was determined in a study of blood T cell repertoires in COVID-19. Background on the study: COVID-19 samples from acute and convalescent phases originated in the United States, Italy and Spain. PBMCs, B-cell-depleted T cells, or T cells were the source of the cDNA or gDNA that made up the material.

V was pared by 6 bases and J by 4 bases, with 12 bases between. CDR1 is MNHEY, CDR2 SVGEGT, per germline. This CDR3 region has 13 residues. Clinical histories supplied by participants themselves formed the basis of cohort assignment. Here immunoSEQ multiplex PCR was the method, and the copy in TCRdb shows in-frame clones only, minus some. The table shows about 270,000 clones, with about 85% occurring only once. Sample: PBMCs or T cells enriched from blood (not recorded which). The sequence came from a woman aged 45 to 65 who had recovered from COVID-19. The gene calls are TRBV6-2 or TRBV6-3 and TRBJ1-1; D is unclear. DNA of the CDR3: TGTGCCAGCAGCCGCAGCGAATTCACTGAAGCTTTCTTT. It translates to CASSRSEFTEAFF.